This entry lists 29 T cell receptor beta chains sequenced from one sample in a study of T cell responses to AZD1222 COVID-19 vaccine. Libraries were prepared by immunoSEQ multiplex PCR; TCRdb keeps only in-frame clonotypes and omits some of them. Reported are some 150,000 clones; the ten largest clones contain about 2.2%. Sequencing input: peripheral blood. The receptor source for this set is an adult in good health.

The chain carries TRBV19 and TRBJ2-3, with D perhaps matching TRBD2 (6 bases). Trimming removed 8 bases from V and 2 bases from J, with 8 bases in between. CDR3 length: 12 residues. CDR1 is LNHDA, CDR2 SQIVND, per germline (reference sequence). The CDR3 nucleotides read TGTGCCAGTGGGGACTCCACAGATACGCAGTATTTT. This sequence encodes CASGDSTDTQYF. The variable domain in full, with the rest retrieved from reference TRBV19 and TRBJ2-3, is DGGITQSPKYLFRKEGQNVTLSCEQNLNHDAMYWYRQDPGQGLRLIYYSQIVNDFQKGDIAEGYSVSREKKESFPLTVTSAQKNPTAFYLCASGDSTDTQYFGPGTRLTVL.

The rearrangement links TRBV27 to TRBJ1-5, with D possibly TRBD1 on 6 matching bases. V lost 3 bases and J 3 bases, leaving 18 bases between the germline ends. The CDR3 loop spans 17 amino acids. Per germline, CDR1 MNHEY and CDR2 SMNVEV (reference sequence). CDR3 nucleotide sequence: TGTGCCAGCAGTTTCGGGACAAATAACCCTACCAATCAGCCCCAGCATTTT. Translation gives CASSFGTNNPTNQPQHF.

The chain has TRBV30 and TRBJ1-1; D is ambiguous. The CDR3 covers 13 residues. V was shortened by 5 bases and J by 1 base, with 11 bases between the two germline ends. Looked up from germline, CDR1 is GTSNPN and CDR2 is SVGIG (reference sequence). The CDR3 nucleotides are TGTGCCTGGGACCCACCAGGGAACACTGAAGCTTTCTTT. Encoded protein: CAWDPPGNTEAFF.

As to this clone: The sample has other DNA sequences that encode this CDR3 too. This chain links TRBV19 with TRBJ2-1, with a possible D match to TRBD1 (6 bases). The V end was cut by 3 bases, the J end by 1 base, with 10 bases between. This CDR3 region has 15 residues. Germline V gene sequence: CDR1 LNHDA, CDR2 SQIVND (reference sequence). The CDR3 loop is CASSMGQGSYNEQFF. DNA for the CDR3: TGTGCCAGTAGTATGGGGCAGGGGTCCTACAATGAGCAGTTCTTC.

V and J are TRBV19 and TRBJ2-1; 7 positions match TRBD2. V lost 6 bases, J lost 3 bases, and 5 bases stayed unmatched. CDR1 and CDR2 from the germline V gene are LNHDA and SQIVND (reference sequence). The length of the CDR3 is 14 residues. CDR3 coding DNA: TGTGCCAGTAGGCCCGGGACTAACTACAATGAGCAGTTCTTC. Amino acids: CASRPGTNYNEQFF.

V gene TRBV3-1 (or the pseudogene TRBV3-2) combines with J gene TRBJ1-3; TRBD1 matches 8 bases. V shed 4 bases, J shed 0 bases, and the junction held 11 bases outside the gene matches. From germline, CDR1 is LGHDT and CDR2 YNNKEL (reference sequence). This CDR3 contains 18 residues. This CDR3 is CASSPETGVGLSGNTIYF. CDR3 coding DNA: TGTGCCAGCAGCCCCGAGACAGGGGTCGGACTCTCTGGAAACACCATATATTTT.

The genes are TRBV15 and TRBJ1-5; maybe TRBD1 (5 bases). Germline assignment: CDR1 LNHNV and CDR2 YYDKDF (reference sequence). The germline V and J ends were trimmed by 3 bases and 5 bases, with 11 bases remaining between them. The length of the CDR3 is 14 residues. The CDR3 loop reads CATSSDRSDQPQHF. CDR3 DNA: TGTGCCACCAGCAGCGACAGATCCGATCAGCCCCAGCATTTT.

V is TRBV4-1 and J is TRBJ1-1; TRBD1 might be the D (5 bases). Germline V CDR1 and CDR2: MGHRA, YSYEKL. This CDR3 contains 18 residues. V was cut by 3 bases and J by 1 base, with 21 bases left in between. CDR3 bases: TGCGCCAGCAGCCAGACCGTAGGGGTGCGGGGGTGGAACACTGAAGCTTTCTTT. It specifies CASSQTVGVRGWNTEAFF.

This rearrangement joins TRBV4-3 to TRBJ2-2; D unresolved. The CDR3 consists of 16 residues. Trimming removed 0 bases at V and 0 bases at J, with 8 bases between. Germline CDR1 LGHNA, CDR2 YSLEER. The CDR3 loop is CASSQEPQTNTGELFF. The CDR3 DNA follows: TGCGCCAGCAGCCAAGAGCCCCAGACGAACACCGGGGAGCTGTTTTTT.

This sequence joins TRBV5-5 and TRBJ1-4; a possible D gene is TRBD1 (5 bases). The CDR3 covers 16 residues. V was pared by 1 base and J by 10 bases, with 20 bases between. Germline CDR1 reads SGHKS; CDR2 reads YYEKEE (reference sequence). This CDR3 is CASSLTGRPNSGKLFF. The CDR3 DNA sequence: TGTGCCAGCAGCTTGACAGGAAGGCCCAACTCGGGAAAACTGTTTTTT.

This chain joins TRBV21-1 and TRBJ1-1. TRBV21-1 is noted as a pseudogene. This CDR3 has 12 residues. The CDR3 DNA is TGTGCCAGCAGCAGAGGGATTAGTGAAGCTTTCTTT. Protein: CASSRGISEAFF.

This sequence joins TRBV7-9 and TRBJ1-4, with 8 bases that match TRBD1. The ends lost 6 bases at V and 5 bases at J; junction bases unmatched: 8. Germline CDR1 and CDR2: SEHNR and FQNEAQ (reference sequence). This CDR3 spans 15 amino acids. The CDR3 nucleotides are TGTGCCAGCAGTTATCAGGGGGCTGCGAATGAAAAACTGTTTTTT. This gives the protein CASSYQGAANEKLFF.

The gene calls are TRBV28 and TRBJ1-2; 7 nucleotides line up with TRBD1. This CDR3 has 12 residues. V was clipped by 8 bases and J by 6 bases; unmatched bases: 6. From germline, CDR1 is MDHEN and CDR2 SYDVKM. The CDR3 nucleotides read TGTGCCAGCGCGGGACAGAGGCATGGCTACACCTTC. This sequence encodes CASAGQRHGYTF.

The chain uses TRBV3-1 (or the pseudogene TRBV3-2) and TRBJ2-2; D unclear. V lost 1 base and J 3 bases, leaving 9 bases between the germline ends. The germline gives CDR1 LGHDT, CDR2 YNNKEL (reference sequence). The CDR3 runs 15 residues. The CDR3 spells CASSQVWQHTGELFF. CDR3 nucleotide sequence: TGTGCCAGCAGCCAAGTCTGGCAACACACCGGGGAGCTGTTTTTT.

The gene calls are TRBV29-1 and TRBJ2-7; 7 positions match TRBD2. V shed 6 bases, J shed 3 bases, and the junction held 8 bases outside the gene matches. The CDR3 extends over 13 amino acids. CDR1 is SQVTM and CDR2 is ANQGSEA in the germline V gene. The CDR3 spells CSVGGLDRYEQYF. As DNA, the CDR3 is TGCAGCGTCGGAGGACTAGATCGCTACGAGCAGTACTTC.

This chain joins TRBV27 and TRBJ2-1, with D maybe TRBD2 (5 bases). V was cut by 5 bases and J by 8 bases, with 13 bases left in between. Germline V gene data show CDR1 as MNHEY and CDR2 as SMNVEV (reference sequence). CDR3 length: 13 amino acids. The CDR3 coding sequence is TGTGCCAGCAGTCGACGCGCGCGGGATGAGCAGTTCTTC. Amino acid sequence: CASSRRARDEQFF.

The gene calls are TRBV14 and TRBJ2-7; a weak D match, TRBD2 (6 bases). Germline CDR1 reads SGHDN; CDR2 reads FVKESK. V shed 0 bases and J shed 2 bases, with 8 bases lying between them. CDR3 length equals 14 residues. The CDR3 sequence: CASSQEGTAYEQYF. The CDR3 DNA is TGTGCCAGCAGCCAAGAAGGGACTGCCTACGAGCAGTACTTC.

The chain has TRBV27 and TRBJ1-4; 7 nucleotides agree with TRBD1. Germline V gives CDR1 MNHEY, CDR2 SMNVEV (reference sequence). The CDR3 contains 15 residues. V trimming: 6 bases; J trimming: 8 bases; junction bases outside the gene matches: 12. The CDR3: CASRKQGSGEEKLFF. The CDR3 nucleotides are TGTGCCAGCAGAAAACAGGGGTCTGGGGAAGAAAAACTGTTTTTT.

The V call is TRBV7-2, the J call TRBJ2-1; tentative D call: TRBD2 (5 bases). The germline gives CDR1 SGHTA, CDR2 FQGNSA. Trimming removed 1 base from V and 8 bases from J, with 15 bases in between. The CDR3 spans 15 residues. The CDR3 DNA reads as TGTGCCAGCAGCTTAGGGGGAGTAAGGCGCGATGAGCAGTTCTTC. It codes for CASSLGGVRRDEQFF. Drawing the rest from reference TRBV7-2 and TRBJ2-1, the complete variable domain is GAGVSQSPSNKVTEKGKDVELRCDPISGHTALYWYRQSLGQGLEFLIYFQGNSAPDKSGLPSDRFSAERTGGSVSTLTIQRTQQEDSAVYLCASSLGGVRRDEQFFGPGTRLTVL.

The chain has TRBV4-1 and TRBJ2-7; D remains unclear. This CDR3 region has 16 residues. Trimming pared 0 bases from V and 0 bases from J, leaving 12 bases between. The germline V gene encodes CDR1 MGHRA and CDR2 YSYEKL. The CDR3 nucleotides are TGCGCCAGCAGCCAAGAGGACCAGGCAAGCTCCTACGAGCAGTACTTC. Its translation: CASSQEDQASSYEQYF.

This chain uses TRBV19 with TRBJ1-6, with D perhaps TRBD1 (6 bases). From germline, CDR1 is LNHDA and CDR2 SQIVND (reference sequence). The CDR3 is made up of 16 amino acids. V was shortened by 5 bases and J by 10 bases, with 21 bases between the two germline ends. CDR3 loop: CASSVGWQGPGSPLHF. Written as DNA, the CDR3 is TGTGCCAGTAGTGTCGGATGGCAGGGGCCAGGATCACCCCTCCACTTT. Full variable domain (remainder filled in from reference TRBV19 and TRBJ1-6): DGGITQSPKYLFRKEGQNVTLSCEQNLNHDAMYWYRQDPGQGLRLIYYSQIVNDFQKGDIAEGYSVSREKKESFPLTVTSAQKNPTAFYLCASSVGWQGPGSPLHFGNGTRLTVT.

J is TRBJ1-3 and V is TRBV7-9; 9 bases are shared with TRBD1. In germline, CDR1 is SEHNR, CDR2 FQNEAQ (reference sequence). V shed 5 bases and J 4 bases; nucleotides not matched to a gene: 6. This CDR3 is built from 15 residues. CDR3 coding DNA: TGTGCCAGCAGCCCAACAGGGGGCGGGGGAAACACCATATATTTT. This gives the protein CASSPTGGGGNTIYF. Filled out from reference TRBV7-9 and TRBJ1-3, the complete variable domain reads DTGVSQNPRHKITKRGQNVTFRCDPISEHNRLYWYRQTLGQGPEFLTYFQNEAQLEKSRLLSDRFSAERPKGSFSTLEIQRTEQGDSAMYLCASSPTGGGGNTIYFGEGSWLTVV.

The CDR3 loop reads CASSPAREGGRGTEAFF. CDR3 nucleotide sequence: TGTGCCAGCTCACCAGCGAGAGAGGGAGGAAGAGGCACTGAAGCTTTCTTT. The genes are TRBV18 and TRBJ1-1; the D is unclear. Trimming cost V 2 bases and J 4 bases, with 20 bases left between them. The CDR3 extends over 17 amino acids. Germline assignment: CDR1 KGHSH and CDR2 LQKENI.

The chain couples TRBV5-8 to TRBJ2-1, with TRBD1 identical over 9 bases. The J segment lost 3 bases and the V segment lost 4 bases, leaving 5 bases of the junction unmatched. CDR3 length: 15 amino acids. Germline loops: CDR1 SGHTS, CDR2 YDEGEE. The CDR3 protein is CASSQGQGSYNEQFF. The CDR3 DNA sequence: TGTGCCAGCAGCCAGGGACAGGGTAGCTACAATGAGCAGTTCTTC. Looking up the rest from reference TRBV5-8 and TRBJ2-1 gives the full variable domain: EAGVTQSPTHLIKTRGQQATLRCSPISGHTSVYWYQQALGLGLQFLLWYDEGEERNRGNFPPRFSGRQFPNYSSELNVNALELEDSALYLCASSQGQGSYNEQFFGPGTRLTVL.

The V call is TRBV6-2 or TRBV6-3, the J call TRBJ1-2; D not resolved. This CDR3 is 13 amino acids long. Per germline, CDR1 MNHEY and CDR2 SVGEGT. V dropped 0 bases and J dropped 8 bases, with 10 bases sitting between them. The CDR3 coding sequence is TGTGCCAGCAGTTACTCGCCGGGGAAGGGCTACACCTTC. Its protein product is CASSYSPGKGYTF.

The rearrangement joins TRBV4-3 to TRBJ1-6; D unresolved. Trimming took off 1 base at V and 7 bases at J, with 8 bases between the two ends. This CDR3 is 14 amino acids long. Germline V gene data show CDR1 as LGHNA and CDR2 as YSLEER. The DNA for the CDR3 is TGCGCCAGCAGCCAAGGCGGTAAAAATTCACCCCTCCACTTT. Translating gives CASSQGGKNSPLHF.

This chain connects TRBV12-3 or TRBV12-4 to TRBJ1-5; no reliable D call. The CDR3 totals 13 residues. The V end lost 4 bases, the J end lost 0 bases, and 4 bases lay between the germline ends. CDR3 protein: CASSSTSNQPQHF. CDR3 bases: TGTGCCAGCAGTTCCACTAGCAATCAGCCCCAGCATTTT.

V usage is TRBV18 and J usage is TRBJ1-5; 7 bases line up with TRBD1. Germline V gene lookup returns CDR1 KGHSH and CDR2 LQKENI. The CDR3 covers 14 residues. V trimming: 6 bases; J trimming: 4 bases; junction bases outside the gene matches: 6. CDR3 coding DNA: TGTGCCAGCTCCCCCGGGACAGCTAATCAGCCCCAGCATTTT. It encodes CASSPGTANQPQHF.

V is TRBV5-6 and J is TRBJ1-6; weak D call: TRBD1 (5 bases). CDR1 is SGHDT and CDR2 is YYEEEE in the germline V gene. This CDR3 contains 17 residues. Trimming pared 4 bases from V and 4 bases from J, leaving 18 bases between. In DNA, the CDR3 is TGTGCCAGCAGCGTGCGTCTCCAGGGAATATATAATTCACCCCTCCACTTT. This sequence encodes CASSVRLQGIYNSPLHF. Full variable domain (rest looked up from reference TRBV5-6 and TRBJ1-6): DAGVTQSPTHLIKTRGQQVTLRCSPKSGHDTVSWYQQALGQGPQFIFQYYEEEERQRGNFPDRFSGHQFPNYSSELNVNALLLGDSALYLCASSVRLQGIYNSPLHFGNGTRLTVT.